The entry below gives a single T cell receptor (beta chain) sequence along with its context. Its target is not known. This sample was taken from a study of cytomegalovirus exposure and HLA in healthy donors. Across the study: Ancestry clustering placed around 81% of more than 350 genotyped donors in the Caucasian-associated cluster. General observations from the study: Per a later analysis, HLA-associated TCR beta chains showed more clonal expansion than other, equally common TCR beta chains. The study designated about 180 TCR beta chains cytomegalovirus-associated.

Unrecorded immune exposures were likely, despite nominal health at sampling. The germline CDR1 and CDR2 sequences are SGHKS and YYEKEE (reference sequence). The germline V and J ends were trimmed by 1 base and 8 bases, with 12 bases remaining between them. The CDR3 is made up of 13 amino acids. PCR employed 60 Vbeta and 13 Jbeta primers. Sequencing was performed with immunoSEQ multiplex PCR; in TCRdb, only in-frame clones are kept and a portion is missing. The sample shows some 120,000 clones, just under 70% of them seen only once. The TCR comes from a young man in good health and CMV-seropositive. The rearrangement joins TRBV5-5 to TRBJ1-1; D is unclear. The specimen was PBMCs. CDR3 loop: CASSLSTDGEAFF. The CDR3, as DNA: TGTGCCAGCAGCTTGTCCACAGACGGCGAAGCTTTCTTT.